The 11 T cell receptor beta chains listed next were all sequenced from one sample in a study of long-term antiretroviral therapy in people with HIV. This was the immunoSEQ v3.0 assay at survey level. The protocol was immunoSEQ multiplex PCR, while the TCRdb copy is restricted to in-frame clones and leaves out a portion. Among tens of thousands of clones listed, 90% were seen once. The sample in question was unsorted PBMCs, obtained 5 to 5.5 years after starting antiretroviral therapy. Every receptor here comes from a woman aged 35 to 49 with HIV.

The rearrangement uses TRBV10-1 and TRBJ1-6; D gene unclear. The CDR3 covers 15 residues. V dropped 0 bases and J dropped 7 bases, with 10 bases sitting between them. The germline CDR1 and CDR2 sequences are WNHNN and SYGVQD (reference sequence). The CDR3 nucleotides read TGCGCCAGCAGTGAGTCGGTCGCAGCGAATTCACCCCTCCACTTT. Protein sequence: CASSESVAANSPLHF.

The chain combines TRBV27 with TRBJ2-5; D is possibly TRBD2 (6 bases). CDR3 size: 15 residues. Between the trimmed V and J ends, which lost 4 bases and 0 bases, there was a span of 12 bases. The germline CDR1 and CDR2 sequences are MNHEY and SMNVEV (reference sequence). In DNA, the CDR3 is TGTGCCAGCAGTTCCAGTGGGGGGTACCAAGAGACCCAGTACTTC. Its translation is CASSSSGGYQETQYF.

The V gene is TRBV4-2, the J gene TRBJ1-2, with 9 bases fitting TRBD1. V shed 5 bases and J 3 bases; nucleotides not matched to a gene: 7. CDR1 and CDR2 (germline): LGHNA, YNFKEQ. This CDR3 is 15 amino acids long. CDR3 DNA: TGTGCCAGCAGCTCGCGGACAGGGGACGACTATGGCTACACCTTC. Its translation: CASSSRTGDDYGYTF.

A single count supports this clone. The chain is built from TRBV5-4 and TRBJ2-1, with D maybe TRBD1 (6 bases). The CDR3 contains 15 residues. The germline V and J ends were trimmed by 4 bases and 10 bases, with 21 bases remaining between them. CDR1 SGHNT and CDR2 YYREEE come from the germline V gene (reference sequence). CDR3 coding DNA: TGTGCCAGCAGCCTCAAGGGGACAAGCGGAGTCGAGCAGTTCTTC. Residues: CASSLKGTSGVEQFF.

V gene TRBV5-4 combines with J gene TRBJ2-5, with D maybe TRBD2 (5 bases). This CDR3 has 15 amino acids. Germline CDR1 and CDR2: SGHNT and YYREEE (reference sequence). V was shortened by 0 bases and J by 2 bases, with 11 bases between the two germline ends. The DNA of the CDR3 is TGTGCCAGCAGCTTGGTGGCAGCGGTTCAAGAGACCCAGTACTTC. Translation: CASSLVAAVQETQYF. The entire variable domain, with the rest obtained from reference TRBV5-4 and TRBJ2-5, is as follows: ETGVTQSPTHLIKTRGQQVTLRCSSQSGHNTVSWYQQALGQGPQFIFQYYREEENGRGNFPPRFSGLQFPNYSSELNVNALELDDSALYLCASSLVAAVQETQYFGPGTRLLVL.

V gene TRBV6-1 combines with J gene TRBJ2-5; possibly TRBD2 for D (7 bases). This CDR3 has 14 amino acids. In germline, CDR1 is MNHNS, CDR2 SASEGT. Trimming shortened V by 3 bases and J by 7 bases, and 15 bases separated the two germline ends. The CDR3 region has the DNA TGTGCCAGCAGTGACGTGGGGGGGCTTTGGACCCAGTACTTC. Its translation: CASSDVGGLWTQYF.

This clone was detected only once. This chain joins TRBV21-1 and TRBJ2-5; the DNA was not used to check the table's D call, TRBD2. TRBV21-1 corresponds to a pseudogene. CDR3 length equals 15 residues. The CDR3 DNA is TGTGCCAGCAATACTCAATGTAGATCGGGAGAGACCCAGTACTTC. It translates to CASNTQCRSGETQYF.

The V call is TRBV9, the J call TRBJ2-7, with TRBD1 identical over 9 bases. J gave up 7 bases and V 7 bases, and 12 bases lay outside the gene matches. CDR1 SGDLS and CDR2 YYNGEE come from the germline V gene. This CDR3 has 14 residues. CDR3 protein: CASGRGTGTREQYF. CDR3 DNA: TGTGCCAGCGGTCGGGGGACAGGGACGCGGGAGCAGTACTTC. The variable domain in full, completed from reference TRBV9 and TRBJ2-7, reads DSGVTQTPKHLITATGQRVTLRCSPRSGDLSVYWYQQSLDQGLQFLIQYYNGEERAKGNILERFSAQQFPDLHSELNLSSLELGDSALYFCASGRGTGTREQYFGPGTRLTVT.

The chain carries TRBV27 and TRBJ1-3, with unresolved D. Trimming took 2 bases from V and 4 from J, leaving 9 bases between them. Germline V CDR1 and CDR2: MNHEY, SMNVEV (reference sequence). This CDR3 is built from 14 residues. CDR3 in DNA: TGTGCCAGCAGTTTACAGGCTGCGGGAAACACCATATATTTT. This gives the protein CASSLQAAGNTIYF.

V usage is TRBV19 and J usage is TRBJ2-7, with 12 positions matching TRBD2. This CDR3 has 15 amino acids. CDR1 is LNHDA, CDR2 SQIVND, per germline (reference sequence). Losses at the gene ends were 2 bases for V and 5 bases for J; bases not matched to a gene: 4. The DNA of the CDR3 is TGTGCCAGTAGTATACTAGCGGGAGGGCCAGACGAGCAGTACTTC. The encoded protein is CASSILAGGPDEQYF.

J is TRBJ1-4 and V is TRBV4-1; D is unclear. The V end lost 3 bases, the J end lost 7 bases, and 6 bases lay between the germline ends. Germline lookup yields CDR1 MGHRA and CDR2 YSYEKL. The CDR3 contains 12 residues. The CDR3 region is CASSQPGEKLFF. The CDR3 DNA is TGCGCCAGCAGCCAGCCAGGTGAAAAACTGTTTTTT.